Sequencing of this T cell receptor (beta chain) was carried out in a study of cytomegalovirus exposure and HLA in healthy donors. Overall study findings and caveats: In vitro work confirmed that three CMV-associated chains recognize CMV antigens. Most TCR sequences proved rare, with some public TCRs found in many donors. The authors listed 164 TCR beta chains as cytomegalovirus-associated.

With respect to this clone: Its cognate antigen is unknown.

Sequencing used immunoSEQ multiplex PCR; TCRdb keeps in-frame clones, though not all of them. The sample lists about 360,000 clones; just over 85% were seen once. This CDR3 spans 17 amino acids. The germline V gene encodes CDR1 SGHVS and CDR2 FQNEAQ. With V trimmed by 5 bases and J by 4 bases, 13 bases remained unmatched. The gene calls are TRBV7-8 and TRBJ2-3; TRBD2 agrees at 9 bases. The material sequenced was PBMCs. This clonotype originated in a woman aged 18-35 years in good health and CMV-seronegative. The CDR3 protein is CASSPLGGGASADTQYF. DNA of the CDR3: TGTGCCAGCAGCCCCCTGGGCGGGGGGGCTTCGGCAGATACGCAGTATTTT.